This T cell receptor (beta chain) comes out of a study of T cells after yellow fever vaccination. The wider study: Where fractions had low cell numbers, libraries were prepared from them with the SMART-Seq v4 Ultra Low Input RNA kit.

The TCR cDNA carried a universal primer site and UMIs from 5'RACE template switching. TCRdb ran MiXCR on the 5' RACE reads and lists one entry per CDR3 protein. This sample has about 580,000 distinct CDR3 sequences, with about a sixth found just once. Trimming removed 2 bases from V and 6 bases from J, with 16 bases in between. CDR1 is MDHEN and CDR2 is SYDVKM in the germline V gene. The CDR3 totals 16 residues. The chain is built from TRBV28 and TRBJ2-2; D uncertain. This TCR was sampled from a man aged 18 to 29 who received the YFV17D yellow fever vaccine. This sample comprised PBMCs, obtained 5 to 6 days after the first yellow fever vaccination. CDR3 coding DNA: TGTGCCAGCAGTTTAAGGTCGACCGCACTCGCCGGGGAGCTGTTTTTT. Encoded protein: CASSLRSTALAGELFF.